The subject of this entry is one TCR beta chain. As handled by the study authors: Cell counts per sample came from amplifying reference gene primers. The repertoire was sequenced with immunoSEQ multiplex PCR; TCRdb's copy has only in-frame clones and lacks some. V, J and clone size reflect that table, while D and trimming were determined from the DNA. The sample gives under 250,000 clones, over 65% of which show up once; approximately 3.6% is in the top ten. This sample is part of a study of blood T cell repertoires in COVID-19. At the level of the study: Italy, Spain and the United States were the sources of the convalescent and acute COVID-19 samples.

The CDR3 length is 16 residues. Germline lookup yields CDR1 LNHDA and CDR2 SQIVND (reference sequence). V was clipped by 5 bases and J by 9 bases, with 20 bases between them. Individuals drawn from some 25 US areas were roughly 18 to 95 years old. Recovered status in Cohort 3 required two negative PCRs, clearance, or symptom resolution. This chain uses TRBV19 with TRBJ1-6; the D is unclear. The sequenced material came from PBMCs or T cells enriched from blood (not recorded which). The clonotype comes from a woman aged 60 to 75 who had recovered from COVID-19. CDR3 DNA: TGTGCCAGTAGTCCTGCCGGGAGGGCCCGGAGTTCACCCCTCCACTTT. Translating gives CASSPAGRARSSPLHF.